These T cell receptor beta chains were read from a single sample in a study of control samples from healthy donors and cancer patients. Only in-frame clones appear in the TCRdb table, and some are missing; sequencing was by immunoSEQ multiplex PCR. The sample lists 90,000 to 100,000 clones, about 88% occurring once. Sequenced input: PBMCs. All receptors come from a man aged 65 to 79 with lung cancer. Both conserved end residues are part of each CDR3. Each record gives: D gene, clone size, J gene, V gene, CDR3 protein, CDR3 DNA. The D gene is left open where the match is weak. Size is stated for part of the rows, as once, few or many counts, or as a class when the clone is expanded.

d_gene: NA
abundance: NA
j_gene: TRBJ1-2
v_gene: TRBV19
CDR3aa: CASSRPRDNYGYTF
CDR3nt: TGTGCCAGTAGTCGCCCCCGTGATAACTATGGCTACACCTTC

d_gene: TRBD2
abundance: once
j_gene: TRBJ2-1
v_gene: TRBV7-9
CDR3aa: CASRGGGAEYNEQFF
CDR3nt: TGTGCCAGCAGAGGCGGGGGGGCCGAGTACAATGAGCAGTTCTTC

d_gene: NA
abundance: NA
j_gene: TRBJ1-1
v_gene: TRBV5-4
CDR3aa: CASSLVTGTQNTEAFF
CDR3nt: TGTGCCAGCAGCTTGGTCACCGGGACACAGAACACTGAAGCTTTCTTT

d_gene: TRBD1
abundance: NA
j_gene: TRBJ1-5
v_gene: TRBV5-7
CDR3aa: CASSLPQDRDNQPQHF
CDR3nt: TGTGCCAGCAGCTTGCCCCAGGACAGGGACAATCAGCCCCAGCATTTT

d_gene: TRBD1
abundance: once
j_gene: TRBJ1-1
v_gene: TRBV2
CDR3aa: CASSEQGVNTEAFF
CDR3nt: TGTGCCAGCAGTGAGCAGGGGGTTAACACTGAAGCTTTCTTT

d_gene: NA
abundance: NA
j_gene: TRBJ2-7
v_gene: TRBV28
CDR3aa: CASSSTTSEQYF
CDR3nt: TGTGCCAGCAGTTCCACAACCTCCGAGCAGTACTTC

d_gene: NA
abundance: NA
j_gene: TRBJ2-1
v_gene: TRBV6-4
CDR3aa: CASSGTYRRNEQFF
CDR3nt: TGTGCCAGCAGTGGGACATACCGTCGCAATGAGCAGTTCTTC

d_gene: NA
abundance: NA
j_gene: TRBJ2-2
v_gene: TRBV6-5
CDR3aa: CATTKDGTPGELFF
CDR3nt: TGTGCCACAACCAAGGACGGGACTCCCGGGGAGCTGTTTTTT

d_gene: NA
abundance: NA
j_gene: TRBJ2-7
v_gene: TRBV4-1
CDR3aa: CASSQKIDTIPYEQYF
CDR3nt: TGCGCCAGCAGCCAAAAGATTGACACAATACCCTACGAGCAGTACTTC

d_gene: NA
abundance: once
j_gene: TRBJ2-7
v_gene: TRBV5-1
CDR3aa: CASSGRGGEQYF
CDR3nt: TGCGCCAGCAGCGGGCGGGGAGGCGAGCAGTACTTC

d_gene: TRBD1
abundance: NA
j_gene: TRBJ2-2
v_gene: TRBV2
CDR3aa: CASSDRGQGGELFF
CDR3nt: TGTGCCAGCAGTGACAGGGGGCAGGGCGGGGAGCTGTTTTTT

d_gene: TRBD2
abundance: NA
j_gene: TRBJ2-1
v_gene: TRBV6-5
CDR3aa: CASSDYMRLAGEQFF
CDR3nt: TGTGCCAGCAGCGACTATATGAGACTAGCCGGTGAGCAGTTCTTC

d_gene: NA
abundance: few
j_gene: TRBJ1-3
v_gene: TRBV3-1/TRBV3-2
CDR3aa: CASSQVSGYGNTIYF
CDR3nt: TGTGCCAGCAGCCAAGTATCGGGGTACGGAAACACCATATATTTT

d_gene: NA
abundance: NA
j_gene: TRBJ1-1
v_gene: TRBV19
CDR3aa: CASSIWGNTEAFF
CDR3nt: TGTGCCAGTAGTATATGGGGGAACACTGAAGCTTTCTTT

d_gene: TRBD1
abundance: NA
j_gene: TRBJ1-2
v_gene: TRBV5-1
CDR3aa: CASSTTNPGGANYGYTF
CDR3nt: TGCGCCAGCAGCACAACGAATCCAGGGGGCGCGAACTATGGCTACACCTTC

d_gene: NA
abundance: NA
j_gene: TRBJ1-1
v_gene: TRBV18
CDR3aa: CASSPALNTEAFF
CDR3nt: TGTGCCAGCTCACCAGCCTTGAACACTGAAGCTTTCTTT

d_gene: TRBD2
abundance: once
j_gene: TRBJ2-1
v_gene: TRBV9
CDR3aa: CASSVESGGTEQFF
CDR3nt: TGTGCCAGCAGCGTAGAAAGCGGGGGGACTGAGCAGTTCTTC

d_gene: NA
abundance: NA
j_gene: TRBJ1-4
v_gene: TRBV25-1
CDR3aa: CASSDARAPNEKLFF
CDR3nt: TGTGCCAGCAGTGATGCGAGGGCGCCTAATGAAAAACTGTTTTTT

d_gene: NA
abundance: NA
j_gene: TRBJ1-2
v_gene: TRBV24-1
CDR3aa: CATSTGYNGYTF
CDR3nt: TGTGCCACCAGTACAGGGTACAATGGCTACACCTTC

d_gene: NA
abundance: NA
j_gene: TRBJ1-5
v_gene: TRBV19
CDR3aa: CASSIQWAGNQPQHF
CDR3nt: TGTGCCAGTAGTATACAATGGGCGGGCAATCAGCCCCAGCATTTT

d_gene: NA
abundance: NA
j_gene: TRBJ2-7
v_gene: TRBV19
CDR3aa: CASSIQQSYEQYF
CDR3nt: TGTGCCAGTAGTATACAACAGAGTTACGAGCAGTACTTC

d_gene: TRBD2
abundance: NA
j_gene: TRBJ2-4
v_gene: TRBV5-1
CDR3aa: CASSSGLAGAPKNIQYF
CDR3nt: TGCGCCAGCAGCTCGGGACTAGCGGGGGCACCGAAAAACATTCAGTACTTC

d_gene: TRBD2
abundance: NA
j_gene: TRBJ2-3
v_gene: TRBV7-2
CDR3aa: CASSLRGMGADTQYF
CDR3nt: TGTGCCAGCAGCTTGCGGGGGATGGGCGCAGATACGCAGTATTTT

d_gene: TRBD1
abundance: NA
j_gene: TRBJ2-7
v_gene: TRBV3-1/TRBV3-2
CDR3aa: CASSQVTGESEQYF
CDR3nt: TGTGCCAGCAGCCAAGTAACAGGGGAAAGCGAGCAGTACTTC

d_gene: TRBD1
abundance: NA
j_gene: TRBJ2-3
v_gene: TRBV4-1
CDR3aa: CASSQDRQGAQTDTQYF
CDR3nt: TGCGCCAGCAGCCAAGATAGGCAGGGGGCGCAGACAGATACGCAGTATTTT

d_gene: NA
abundance: NA
j_gene: TRBJ2-1
v_gene: TRBV30
CDR3aa: CAWSVKAVDYNEQFF
CDR3nt: TGTGCCTGGAGTGTAAAGGCAGTTGACTACAATGAGCAGTTCTTC

d_gene: NA
abundance: NA
j_gene: TRBJ2-7
v_gene: TRBV25-1
CDR3aa: CASSGWGSRRGLSYEQYF
CDR3nt: TGTGCCAGCAGTGGTTGGGGGTCGCGGAGGGGTCTCTCCTACGAGCAGTACTTC

d_gene: NA
abundance: NA
j_gene: TRBJ1-5
v_gene: TRBV18
CDR3aa: CASSQGVIGDSNQPQHF
CDR3nt: TGTGCCAGCTCACAGGGGGTCATAGGGGACAGCAATCAGCCCCAGCATTTT

d_gene: NA
abundance: NA
j_gene: TRBJ1-4
v_gene: TRBV30
CDR3aa: CAWTRNRANEKLFF
CDR3nt: TGTGCCTGGACACGAAATAGGGCTAATGAAAAACTGTTTTTT

d_gene: NA
abundance: NA
j_gene: TRBJ1-4
v_gene: TRBV5-4
CDR3aa: CASSLGQANEKLFF
CDR3nt: TGTGCCAGCAGCTTGGGGCAGGCTAATGAAAAACTGTTTTTT